This T cell receptor beta chain is from a study of control samples from healthy donors and cancer patients. Measured with immunoSEQ multiplex PCR; TCRdb has only the in-frame clones, and not every one. Among more than 65,000 clones listed, around 90% were seen once. CDR3 length: 15 amino acids. The ends lost 4 bases at V and 5 bases at J; junction bases unmatched: 8. Germline V gene lookup returns CDR1 LGHDT and CDR2 YNNKEL (reference sequence). Sequenced material: PBMCs. The chain uses TRBV3-1 (or the pseudogene TRBV3-2) and TRBJ1-2; 9 bases fit TRBD1. This receptor was identified in an older woman with head and neck cancer. CDR3 DNA: TGTGCCAGCAGCCTGGGACAGGGCCCTAGGTATGGCTACACCTTC. This gives the protein CASSLGQGPRYGYTF.